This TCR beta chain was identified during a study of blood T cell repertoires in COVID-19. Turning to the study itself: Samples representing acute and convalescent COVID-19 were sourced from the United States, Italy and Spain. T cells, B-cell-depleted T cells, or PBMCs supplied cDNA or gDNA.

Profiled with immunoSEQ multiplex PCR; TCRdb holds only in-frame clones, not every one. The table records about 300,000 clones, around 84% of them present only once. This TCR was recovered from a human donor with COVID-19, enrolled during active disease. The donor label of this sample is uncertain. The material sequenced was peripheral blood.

CDR3 sequence: CASSHMDRADEQFF. CDR3 nucleotides: TGTGCCAGCAGCCACATGGACAGGGCGGATGAGCAGTTCTTC. The chain employs TRBV6-5 and TRBJ2-1, with 8 bases fitting TRBD1. The CDR3 spans 14 residues. V dropped 6 bases and J dropped 8; count of bases not matched to a gene: 9. Germline V lookup: CDR1 MNHEY, CDR2 SVGAGI.